This TCR beta chain appears in the sequencing data of a study of blood T cell repertoires in COVID-19. At the level of the study: Collection of acute and convalescent COVID-19 samples took place in the United States, Italy and Spain.

TCRdb keeps only in-frame clones here, not all; method: immunoSEQ multiplex PCR. The sample lists 300,000 to 450,000 clones; roughly nine tenths were seen once. Germline CDR1 reads SGHTA; CDR2 reads FQGNSA. The germline V and J ends were trimmed by 4 bases and 0 bases, with 5 bases remaining between them. This CDR3 is 13 amino acids long. Sequencing was done on a sample of peripheral blood. This rearrangement joins TRBV7-2 to TRBJ2-3; D call uncertain. The TCR was taken from a woman aged 60-75 years with COVID-19, enrolled during active disease. CDR3 amino acids: CASSSPSTDTQYF. The CDR3 DNA sequence: TGTGCCAGCAGCTCTCCTAGCACAGATACGCAGTATTTT.